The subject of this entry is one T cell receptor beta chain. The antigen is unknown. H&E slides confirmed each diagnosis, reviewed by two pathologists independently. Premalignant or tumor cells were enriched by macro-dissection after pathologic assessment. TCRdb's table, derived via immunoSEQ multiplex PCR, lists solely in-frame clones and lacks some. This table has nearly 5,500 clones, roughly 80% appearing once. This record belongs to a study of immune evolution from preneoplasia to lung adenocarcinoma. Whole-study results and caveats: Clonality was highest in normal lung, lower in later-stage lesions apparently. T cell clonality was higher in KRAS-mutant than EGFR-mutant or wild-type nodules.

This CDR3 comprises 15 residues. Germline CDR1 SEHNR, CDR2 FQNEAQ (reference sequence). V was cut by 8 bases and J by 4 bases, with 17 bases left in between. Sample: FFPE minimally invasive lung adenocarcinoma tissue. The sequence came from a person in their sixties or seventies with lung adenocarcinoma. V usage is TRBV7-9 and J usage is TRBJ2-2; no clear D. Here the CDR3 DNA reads TGTGCCAGCGTCCCGGAAGGGTTCGGCACCGGGGAGCTGTTTTTT. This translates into CASVPEGFGTGELFF. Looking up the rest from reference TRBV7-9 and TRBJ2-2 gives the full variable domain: DTGVSQNPRHKITKRGQNVTFRCDPISEHNRLYWYRQTLGQGPEFLTYFQNEAQLEKSRLLSDRFSAERPKGSFSTLEIQRTEQGDSAMYLCASVPEGFGTGELFFGEGSRLTVL.